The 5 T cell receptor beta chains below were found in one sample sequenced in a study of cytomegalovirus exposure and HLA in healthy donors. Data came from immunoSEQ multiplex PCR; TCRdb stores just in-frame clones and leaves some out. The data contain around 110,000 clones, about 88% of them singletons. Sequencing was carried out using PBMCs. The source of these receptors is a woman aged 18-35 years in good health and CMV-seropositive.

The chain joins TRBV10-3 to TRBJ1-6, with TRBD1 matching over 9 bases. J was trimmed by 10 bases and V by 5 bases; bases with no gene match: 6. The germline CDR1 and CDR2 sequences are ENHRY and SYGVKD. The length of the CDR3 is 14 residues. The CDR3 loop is CAISSRDRESPLHF. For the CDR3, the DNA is TGTGCCATCAGTTCCCGGGACAGGGAATCACCCCTCCACTTT.

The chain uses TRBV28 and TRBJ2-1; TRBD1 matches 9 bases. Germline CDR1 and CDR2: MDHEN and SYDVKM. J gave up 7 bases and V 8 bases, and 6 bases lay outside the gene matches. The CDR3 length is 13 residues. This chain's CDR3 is CASRRDRVNEQFF. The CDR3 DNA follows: TGTGCCAGCCGACGGGACAGGGTAAATGAGCAGTTCTTC.

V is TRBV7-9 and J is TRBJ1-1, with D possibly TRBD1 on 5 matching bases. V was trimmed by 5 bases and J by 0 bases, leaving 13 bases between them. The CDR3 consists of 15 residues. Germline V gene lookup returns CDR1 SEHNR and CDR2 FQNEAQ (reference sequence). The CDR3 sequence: CASSLSGTLNTEAFF. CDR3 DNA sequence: TGTGCCAGCAGCCTCTCCGGGACTCTGAACACTGAAGCTTTCTTT.

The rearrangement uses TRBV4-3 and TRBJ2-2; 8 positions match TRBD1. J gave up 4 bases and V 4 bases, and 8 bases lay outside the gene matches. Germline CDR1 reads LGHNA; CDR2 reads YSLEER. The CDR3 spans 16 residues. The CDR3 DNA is TGCGCCAGCAGCCGCACAGGACAGGGAGGCACCGGGGAGCTGTTTTTT. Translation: CASSRTGQGGTGELFF.

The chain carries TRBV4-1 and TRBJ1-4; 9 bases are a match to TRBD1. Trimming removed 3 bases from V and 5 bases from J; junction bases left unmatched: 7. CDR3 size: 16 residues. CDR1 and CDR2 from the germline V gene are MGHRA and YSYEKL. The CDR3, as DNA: TGCGCCAGCAGCCAGCCTAACAGGGGGCGGAATGAAAAACTGTTTTTT. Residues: CASSQPNRGRNEKLFF.